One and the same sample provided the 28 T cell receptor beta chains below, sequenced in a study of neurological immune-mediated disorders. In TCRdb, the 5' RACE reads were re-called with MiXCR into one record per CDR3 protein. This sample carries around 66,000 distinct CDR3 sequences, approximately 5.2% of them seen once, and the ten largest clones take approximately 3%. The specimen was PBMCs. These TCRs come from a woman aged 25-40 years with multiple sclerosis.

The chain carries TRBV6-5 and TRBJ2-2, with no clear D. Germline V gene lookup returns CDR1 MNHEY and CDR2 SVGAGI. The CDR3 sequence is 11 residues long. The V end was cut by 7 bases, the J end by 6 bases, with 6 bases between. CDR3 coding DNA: TGTGCCAGCAAAGGACCCGGGGAGCTGTTTTTT. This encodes CASKGPGELFF.

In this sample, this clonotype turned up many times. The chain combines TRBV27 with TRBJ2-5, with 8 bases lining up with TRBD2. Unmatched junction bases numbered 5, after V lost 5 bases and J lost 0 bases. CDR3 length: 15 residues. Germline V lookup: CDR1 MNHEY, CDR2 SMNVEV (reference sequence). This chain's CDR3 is CASSPGLADQETQYF. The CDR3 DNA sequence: TGTGCCAGCAGTCCCGGACTAGCAGACCAAGAGACCCAGTACTTC.

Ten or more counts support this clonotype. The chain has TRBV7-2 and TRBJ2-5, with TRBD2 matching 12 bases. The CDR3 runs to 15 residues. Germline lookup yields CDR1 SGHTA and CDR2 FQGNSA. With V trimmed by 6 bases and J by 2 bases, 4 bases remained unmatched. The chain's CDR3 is CASSASGGDQETQYF. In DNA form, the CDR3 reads TGTGCCAGCAGTGCTAGCGGGGGGGATCAAGAGACCCAGTACTTC. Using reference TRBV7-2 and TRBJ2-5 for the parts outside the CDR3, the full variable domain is GAGVSQSPSNKVTEKGKDVELRCDPISGHTALYWYRQSLGQGLEFLIYFQGNSAPDKSGLPSDRFSAERTGGSVSTLTIQRTQQEDSAVYLCASSASGGDQETQYFGPGTRLLVL.

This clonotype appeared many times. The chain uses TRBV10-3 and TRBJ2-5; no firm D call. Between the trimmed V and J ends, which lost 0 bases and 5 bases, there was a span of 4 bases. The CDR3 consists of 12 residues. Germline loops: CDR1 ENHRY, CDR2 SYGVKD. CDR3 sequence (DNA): TGTGCCATCAGTGAGTCACCGGAGACCCAGTACTTC. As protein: CAISESPETQYF.

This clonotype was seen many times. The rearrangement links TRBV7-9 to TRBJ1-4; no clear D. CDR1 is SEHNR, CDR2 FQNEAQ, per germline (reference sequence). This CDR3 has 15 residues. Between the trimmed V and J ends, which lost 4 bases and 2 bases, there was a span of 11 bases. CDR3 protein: CASSSSEGTNEKLFF. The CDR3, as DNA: TGTGCCAGCAGCTCGTCGGAAGGCACTAATGAAAAACTGTTTTTT.

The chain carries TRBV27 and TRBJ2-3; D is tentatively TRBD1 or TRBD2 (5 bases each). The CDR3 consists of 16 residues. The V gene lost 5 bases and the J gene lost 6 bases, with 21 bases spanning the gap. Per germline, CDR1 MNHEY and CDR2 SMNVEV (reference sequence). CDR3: CASSPAGALSADTQYF. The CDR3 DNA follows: TGTGCCAGCAGTCCTGCCGGGGCCCTGAGCGCGGATACGCAGTATTTT.

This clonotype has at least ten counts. This CDR3 reads CSAALGAQETQYF. The CDR3 nucleotides read TGCAGTGCCGCCCTCGGGGCTCAAGAGACCCAGTACTTC. V and J are TRBV20-1 and TRBJ2-5, with D possibly being TRBD1 or TRBD2 (5 bases each). In germline, CDR1 is DFQATT, CDR2 SNEGSKA (reference sequence). The CDR3 extends over 13 amino acids. Trimming stripped 6 bases from V and 2 bases from J, with 13 bases between.

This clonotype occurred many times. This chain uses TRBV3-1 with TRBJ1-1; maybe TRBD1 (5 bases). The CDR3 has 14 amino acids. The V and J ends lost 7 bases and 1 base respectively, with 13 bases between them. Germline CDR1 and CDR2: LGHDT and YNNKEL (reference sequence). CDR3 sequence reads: CASTSGQGNTEAFF. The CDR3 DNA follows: TGTGCCAGCACCTCAGGGCAGGGGAACACTGAAGCTTTCTTT.

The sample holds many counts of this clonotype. In nucleotides, the CDR3 is TGCAGTGCTAGAGCCCGGACAGGGGGATTCAATCAGCCCCAGCATTTT. It codes for CSARARTGGFNQPQHF. The rearrangement links TRBV20-1 to TRBJ1-5; 10 bases line up with TRBD1. From germline, CDR1 is DFQATT and CDR2 SNEGSKA (reference sequence). V lost 1 base, J lost 3 bases, and 6 bases stayed unmatched. The CDR3 loop spans 16 amino acids.

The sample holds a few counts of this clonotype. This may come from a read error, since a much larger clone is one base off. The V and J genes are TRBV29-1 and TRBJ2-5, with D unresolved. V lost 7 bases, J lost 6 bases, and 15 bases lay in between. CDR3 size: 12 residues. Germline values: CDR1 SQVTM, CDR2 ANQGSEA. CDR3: CSALNTGQTQYF. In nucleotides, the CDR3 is TGCAGCGCCTTGAACACCGGGCAGACCCAGTACTTC.

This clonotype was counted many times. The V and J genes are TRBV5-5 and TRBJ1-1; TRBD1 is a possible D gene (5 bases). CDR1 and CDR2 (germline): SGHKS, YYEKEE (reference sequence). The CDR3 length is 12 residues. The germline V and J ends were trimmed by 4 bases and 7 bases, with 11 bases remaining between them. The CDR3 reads CASSLQELEAFF. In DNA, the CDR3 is TGTGCCAGCAGCCTACAGGAGCTTGAAGCTTTCTTT.

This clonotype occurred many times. The CDR3 DNA is TGCGCCAGCAGCTTGGAGGGGGACAGGGGGCGCTGGGCCACTGAAGCTTTCTTT. This sequence encodes CASSLEGDRGRWATEAFF. The chain has TRBV5-1 and TRBJ1-1, with 12 bases matching TRBD1. CDR3 length: 18 residues. Germline V gene sequence: CDR1 SGHRS, CDR2 YFSETQ. Trimming at V came to 0 bases and at J to 4 bases, leaving 10 bases not matched to a gene.

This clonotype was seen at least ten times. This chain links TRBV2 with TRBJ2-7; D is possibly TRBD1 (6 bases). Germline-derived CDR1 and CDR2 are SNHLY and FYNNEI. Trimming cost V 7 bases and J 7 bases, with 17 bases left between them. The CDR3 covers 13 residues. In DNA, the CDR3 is TGTGCCAGCAACCGGGATAAAGGGGGTGAGCAGTACTTC. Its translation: CASNRDKGGEQYF.

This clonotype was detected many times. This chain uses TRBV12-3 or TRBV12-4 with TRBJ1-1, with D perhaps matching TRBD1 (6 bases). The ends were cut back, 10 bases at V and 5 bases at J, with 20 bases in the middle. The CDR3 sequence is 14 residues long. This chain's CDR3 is CATLKGQRGTEAFF. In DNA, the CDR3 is TGTGCCACCTTGAAAGGACAGCGGGGGACTGAAGCTTTCTTT.

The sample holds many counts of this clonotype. This chain's CDR3 is CATSRATGSNQPQHF. Written as DNA, the CDR3 is TGTGCCACCAGCAGGGCAACAGGGAGCAATCAGCCCCAGCATTTT. The genes are TRBV15 and TRBJ1-5; the D gene is possibly TRBD1 (6 bases). Germline V gene lookup returns CDR1 LNHNV and CDR2 YYDKDF (reference sequence). Deletions cut 3 bases from V and 1 base from J, with 10 bases between. CDR3 length equals 15 residues.

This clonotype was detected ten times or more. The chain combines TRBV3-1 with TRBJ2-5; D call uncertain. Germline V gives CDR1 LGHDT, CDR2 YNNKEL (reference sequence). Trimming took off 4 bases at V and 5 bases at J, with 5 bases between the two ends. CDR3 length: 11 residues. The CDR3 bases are TGTGCCAGCAGCCCGACCGAGACCCAGTACTTC. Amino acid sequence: CASSPTETQYF.

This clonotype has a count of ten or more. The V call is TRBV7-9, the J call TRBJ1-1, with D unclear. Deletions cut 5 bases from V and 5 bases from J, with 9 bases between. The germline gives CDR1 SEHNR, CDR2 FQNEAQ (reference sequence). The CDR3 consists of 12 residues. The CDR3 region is CASSTLRTEAFF. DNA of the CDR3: TGTGCCAGCAGCACCCTCCGTACTGAAGCTTTCTTT.

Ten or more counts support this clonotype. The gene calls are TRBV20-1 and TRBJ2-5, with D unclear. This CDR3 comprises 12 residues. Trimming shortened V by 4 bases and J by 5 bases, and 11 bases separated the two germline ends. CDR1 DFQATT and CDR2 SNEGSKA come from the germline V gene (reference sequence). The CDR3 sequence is CSAKAGSETQYF. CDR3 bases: TGCAGTGCTAAAGCTGGGTCCGAGACCCAGTACTTC.

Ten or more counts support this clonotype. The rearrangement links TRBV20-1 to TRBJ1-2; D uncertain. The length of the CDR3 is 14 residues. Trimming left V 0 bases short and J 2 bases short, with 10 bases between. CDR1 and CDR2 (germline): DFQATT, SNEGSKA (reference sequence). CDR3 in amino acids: CSARDLTENYGYTF. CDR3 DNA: TGCAGTGCTAGAGATCTAACAGAAAACTATGGCTACACCTTC.

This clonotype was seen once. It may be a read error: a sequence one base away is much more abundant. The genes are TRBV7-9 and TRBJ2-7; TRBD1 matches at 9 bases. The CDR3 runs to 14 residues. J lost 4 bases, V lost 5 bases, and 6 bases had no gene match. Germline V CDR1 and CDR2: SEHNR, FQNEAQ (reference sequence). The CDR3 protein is CASSPDRGAYEQYF. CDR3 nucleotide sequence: TGTGCCAGCAGCCCAGACAGGGGGGCGTACGAGCAGTACTTC.

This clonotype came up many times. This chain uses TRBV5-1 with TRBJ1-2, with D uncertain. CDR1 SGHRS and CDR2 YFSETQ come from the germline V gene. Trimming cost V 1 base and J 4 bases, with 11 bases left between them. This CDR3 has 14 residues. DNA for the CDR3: TGCGCCAGCAGCTTGAGTTTGGAGGGCTATGGCTACACCTTC. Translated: CASSLSLEGYGYTF.

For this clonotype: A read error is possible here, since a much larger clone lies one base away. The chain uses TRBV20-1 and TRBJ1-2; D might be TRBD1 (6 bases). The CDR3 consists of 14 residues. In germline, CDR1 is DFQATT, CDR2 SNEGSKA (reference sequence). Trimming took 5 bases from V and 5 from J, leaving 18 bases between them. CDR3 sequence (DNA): TGCAGTGCTGGGGGCAGGAAGGCGACTTATGGCTACACCTTC. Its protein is CSAGGRKATYGYTF.

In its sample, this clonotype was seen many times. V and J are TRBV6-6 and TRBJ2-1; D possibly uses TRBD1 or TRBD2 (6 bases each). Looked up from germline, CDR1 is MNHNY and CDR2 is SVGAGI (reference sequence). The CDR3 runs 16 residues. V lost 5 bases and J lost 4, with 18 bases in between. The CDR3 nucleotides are TGTGCCAGCAGTCCCCGACATAGGGGGACTTACAATGAGCAGTTCTTC. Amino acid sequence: CASSPRHRGTYNEQFF.

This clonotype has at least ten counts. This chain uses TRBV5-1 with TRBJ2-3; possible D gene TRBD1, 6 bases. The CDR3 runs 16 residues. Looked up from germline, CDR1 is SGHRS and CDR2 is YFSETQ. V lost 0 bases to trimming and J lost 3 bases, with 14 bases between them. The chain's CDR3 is CASSLEGRGVTDTQYF. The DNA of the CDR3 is TGCGCCAGCAGCTTGGAAGGCAGGGGCGTGACAGATACGCAGTATTTT.

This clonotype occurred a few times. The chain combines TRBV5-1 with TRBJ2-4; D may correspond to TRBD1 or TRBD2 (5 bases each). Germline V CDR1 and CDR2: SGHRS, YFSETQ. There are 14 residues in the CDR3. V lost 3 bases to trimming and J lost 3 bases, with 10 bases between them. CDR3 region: CASSSGAVKNIQYF. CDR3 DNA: TGCGCCAGCAGCTCCGGGGCGGTCAAAAACATTCAGTACTTC.

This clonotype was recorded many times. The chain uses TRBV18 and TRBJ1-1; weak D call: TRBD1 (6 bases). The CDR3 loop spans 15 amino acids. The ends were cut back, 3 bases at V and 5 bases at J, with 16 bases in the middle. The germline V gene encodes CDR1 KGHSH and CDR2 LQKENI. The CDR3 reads CASSPEQGAGTEAFF. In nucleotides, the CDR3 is TGTGCCAGCTCACCCGAACAGGGCGCGGGGACTGAAGCTTTCTTT.

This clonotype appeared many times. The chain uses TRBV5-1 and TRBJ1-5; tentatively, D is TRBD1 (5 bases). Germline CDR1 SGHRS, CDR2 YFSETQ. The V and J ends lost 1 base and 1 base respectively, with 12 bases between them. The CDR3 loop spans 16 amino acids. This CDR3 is CASSLRPGISNQPQHF. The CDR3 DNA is TGCGCCAGCAGCTTGCGTCCAGGGATAAGCAATCAGCCCCAGCATTTT. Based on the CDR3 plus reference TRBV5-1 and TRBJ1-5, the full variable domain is KAGVTQTPRYLIKTRGQQVTLSCSPISGHRSVSWYQQTPGQGLQFLFEYFSETQRNKGNFPGRFSGRQFSNSRSEMNVSTLELGDSALYLCASSLRPGISNQPQHFGDGTRLSIL.

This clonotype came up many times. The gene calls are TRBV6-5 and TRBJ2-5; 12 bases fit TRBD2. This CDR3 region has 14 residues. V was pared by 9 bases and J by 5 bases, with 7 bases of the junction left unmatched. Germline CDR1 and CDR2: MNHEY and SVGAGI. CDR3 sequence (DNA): TGTGCCAGTGGACTAGCGGGGTTCGTGGAGACCCAGTACTTC. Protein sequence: CASGLAGFVETQYF.